The following is a T cell receptor beta chain sequence with its context. This receptor's antigen is unknown. The record has no base qualities; no much larger clone is one base away. Separate from the roughly 650-subject first cohort, the validation cohort of 120 subjects was the group to which the donors belonged. This entry belongs to a study of cytomegalovirus exposure and HLA in healthy donors (dated 2017 in TCRdb). Context from the whole study: According to a later analysis, the approximately 120 validation repertoires were produced on the same platform as the 666 repertoires of the first cohort. Besides the first cohort of hundreds of subjects, a separate validation cohort made up of roughly 120 different subjects was used. The study was designed to test whether signatures of past pathogen exposure could be identified by cataloging public T cell receptors. To predict cytomegalovirus infection status, the study brought together high-throughput TCR immunosequencing, statistical association of individual TCRs with disease status, and machine learning. Broad study findings and their caveats: The validation cohort had no HLA typing available for a later analysis, so co-occurrence within that cohort was assessed over all 130 or so repertoires. A total of 150 to 200 TCR beta chains were listed by the study as associated with cytomegalovirus. Cytomegalovirus status was reported to be diagnosed by the classifier with high specificity and sensitivity in both the original and validation cohorts. It was suggested by the authors that the approach could potentially be generalized to other disease states and immunological phenotypes. In vitro tests confirmed that a few of the cytomegalovirus-associated TCR beta chains recognize cytomegalovirus antigens. Most TCR sequences were seen in very few donors, while some public TCRs were found in many individuals. Subsequent analysis determined that TCRs grouped into clusters in the first cohort also showed a tendency toward co-occurrence across the 120 or so validation repertoires, and 85% to 95% of cluster scores exceeded 0.

Spanning cysteine to phenylalanine, the CDR3 consists of 11 amino acids. Just the 33-base CDR3 DNA is kept, in frame starting at base 1. V is pared back by 6 bases and J by 3 bases, with 4 bases lying between the germline termini. CDR1 and CDR2 (MNHNY, SVGAGI) derive from the germline V gene (reference sequence). The protocol used for the library was the immunoSEQ multiplex PCR assay. The authors' analysis ran thus. A statistical classification framework was built for diagnosing cytomegalovirus status from the catalog of TCR beta chain sequences. In its TCRdb copy, this immuneACCESS table keeps in-frame sequences only and misses some clones. Where compared with another copy, unresolved V genes explain less than half of these, and the others have no known cause. The DNA was the basis for D and trimming; V, J and clone size are from that table. The sample yields over 250,000 clones; about 90% were counted once. Jointly, the top ten make up approximately 1.1% of the sample.

Recombination joined TRBV6-6 with TRBJ2-3; confidence is insufficient to name the D gene. This clonotype was sampled from a woman aged 25 to 39 in good health and CMV-seropositive. Sequencing was performed on PBMCs. CDR3 reads: CASRQTDTQYF. The DNA sequence is as follows: TGTGCCAGCAGACAAACAGATACGCAGTATTTT.